The 20 T cell receptor beta chains reported below all come from one sample, sequenced in a study of T cell responses to AZD1222 COVID-19 vaccine. The protocol was immunoSEQ multiplex PCR, while the TCRdb copy is restricted to in-frame clones and leaves out a portion. The sample has 100,000 to 150,000 clones; around 84% are singletons. The material sequenced was peripheral blood, taken on day 0 of AZD1222 vaccination. All receptors come from an adult in good health.

The rearrangement uses TRBV7-9 and TRBJ1-2; D remains unclear. The CDR3 length is 12 residues. V gave up 5 bases and J gave up 5 bases, with 9 bases separating them. CDR1 and CDR2 from the germline V gene are SEHNR and FQNEAQ (reference sequence). The CDR3 spells CASSQTHYGYTF. Here the CDR3 DNA reads TGTGCCAGCAGCCAAACACATTATGGCTACACCTTC.

This clone occurred once. V gene TRBV7-6 combines with J gene TRBJ2-7, with D possibly called TRBD1 or TRBD2 (5 bases each). V was cut by 1 base and J by 5 bases, with 9 bases left in between. The germline gives CDR1 SGHVS, CDR2 FNYEAQ. CDR3 length: 13 amino acids. The CDR3 DNA reads as TGTGCCAGCAGCTTAGGGGGGACCCACGAGCAGTACTTC. Protein: CASSLGGTHEQYF.

This clone was counted a single time. The chain combines TRBV15 with TRBJ2-7; 9 bases match TRBD1. The CDR3 is made up of 16 amino acids. Germline V CDR1 and CDR2: LNHNV, YYDKDF (reference sequence). V trimming: 3 bases; J trimming: 1 base; junction bases outside the gene matches: 7. CDR3 nucleotides: TGTGCCACCAGCAGGGACCGGGACAGGGAATCCTACGAGCAGTACTTC. The encoded protein is CATSRDRDRESYEQYF.

V and J are TRBV2 and TRBJ1-1; the D is unclear. V gave up 4 bases and J gave up 8 bases, with 8 bases separating them. The germline V gene has CDR1 SNHLY and CDR2 FYNNEI. This CDR3 is built from 11 residues. The CDR3 DNA reads TGTGCCAGCAGTGGCTACCCCGAAGCTTTCTTT. Protein: CASSGYPEAFF.

This rearrangement joins TRBV7-6 to TRBJ1-6, with 7 bases matching TRBD1. CDR1 SGHVS and CDR2 FNYEAQ come from the germline V gene. The CDR3 is made up of 13 amino acids. J gave up 14 bases and V 5 bases, and 9 bases lay outside the gene matches. CDR3 region: CASSPNPGTALHF. CDR3 nucleotide sequence: TGTGCCAGCAGCCCTAACCCTGGGACAGCCCTCCACTTT.

The rearrangement links TRBV7-2 to TRBJ1-6; D is unclear. Germline CDR1 is SGHTA and CDR2 is FQGNSA. Trimming cost V 1 base and J 6 bases, with 10 bases left between them. This CDR3 contains 15 residues. The CDR3 DNA reads TGTGCCAGCAGCTTAGTTAGGCAGCCTAATTCACCCCTCCACTTT. Residues: CASSLVRQPNSPLHF.

The chain has TRBV6-5 and TRBJ2-7; the match to TRBD1 covers 7 bases. Per the germline V gene, CDR1 is MNHEY and CDR2 is SVGAGI. The CDR3 has 15 amino acids. The trim removed 0 bases at V and 1 base at J, leaving 3 bases unmatched. This CDR3 reads CASSYSGTASYEQYF. As DNA, the CDR3 is TGTGCCAGCAGTTACTCCGGGACAGCTTCCTACGAGCAGTACTTC.

In its sample, this clone was seen a few times. This chain joins TRBV27 and TRBJ2-7; D possibly matches TRBD1 or TRBD2 (5 bases each). The CDR3 covers 16 residues. Germline CDR1 MNHEY, CDR2 SMNVEV (reference sequence). V lost 0 bases, J lost 3 bases, and 15 bases lay in between. The CDR3 loop is CASSLSGVGIDYEQYF. The CDR3 DNA sequence: TGTGCCAGCAGTTTATCGGGGGTGGGGATTGACTACGAGCAGTACTTC.

V and J are TRBV4-3 and TRBJ2-3, with TRBD2 matching over 9 bases. This CDR3 region has 17 residues. Germline V lookup: CDR1 LGHNA, CDR2 YSLEER. V shed 0 bases and J 4 bases; nucleotides not matched to a gene: 8. This chain's CDR3 is CASSQDLAGGLADTQYF. Written as DNA, the CDR3 is TGCGCCAGCAGCCAAGACTTGGCGGGGGGGCTCGCAGATACGCAGTATTTT.

The chain carries TRBV6-2 or TRBV6-3 and TRBJ2-2; 8 nucleotides align to TRBD2. This CDR3 is 16 amino acids long. Germline values: CDR1 MNHEY, CDR2 SVGEGT. With V trimmed by 2 bases and J by 6 bases, 8 bases remained unmatched. The CDR3 reads CASSYPVAGGSGELFF. The CDR3 DNA is TGTGCCAGCAGTTACCCGGTTGCGGGGGGTTCCGGGGAGCTGTTTTTT.

The chain links TRBV6-5 to TRBJ2-7; D may be TRBD1 or TRBD2 (6 bases each). V lost 6 bases and J lost 6, with 15 bases in between. The CDR3 contains 13 residues. Germline V gene data show CDR1 as MNHEY and CDR2 as SVGAGI. The CDR3 nucleotides read TGTGCCAGCAGGTATAATGGGGGGCTCGAGCAGTACTTC. As protein: CASRYNGGLEQYF.

This clone was counted once. The rearrangement links TRBV6-2 or TRBV6-3 to TRBJ2-7; a possible D gene is TRBD2 (6 bases). Germline CDR1 reads MNHEY; CDR2 reads SVGEGT. The CDR3 length is 11 residues. V dropped 4 bases and J dropped 9 bases, with 10 bases sitting between them. This chain's CDR3 is CASSFPGVQYF. The CDR3 bases are TGTGCCAGCAGTTTTCCGGGGGTGCAGTACTTC.

The chain uses TRBV18 and TRBJ1-1; D is possibly TRBD1 (6 bases). V was clipped by 3 bases and J by 3 bases, with 11 bases between them. The CDR3 has 14 residues. The germline CDR1 and CDR2 sequences are KGHSH and LQKENI. The CDR3, as DNA: TGTGCCAGCTCACCTCCCGGGACACACACTGAAGCTTTCTTT. As protein: CASSPPGTHTEAFF.

The V call is TRBV5-6, the J call TRBJ1-4, with a weak D call TRBD1 (6 bases). V lost 2 bases and J lost 2, with 13 bases in between. This CDR3 has 16 amino acids. Germline assignment: CDR1 SGHDT and CDR2 YYEEEE. The CDR3 loop is CASSLYRDRTNEKLFF. DNA of the CDR3: TGTGCCAGCAGCTTATACAGGGATCGGACTAATGAAAAACTGTTTTTT.

The chain is built from TRBV5-6 and TRBJ1-1; 9 bases are a match to TRBD1. Germline CDR1 SGHDT, CDR2 YYEEEE. V lost 0 bases, J lost 7 bases, and 7 bases stayed unmatched. The CDR3 consists of 15 residues. The CDR3 DNA is TGTGCCAGCAGCTTGGTGGGACAGGGCTCCGATGAAGCTTTCTTT. It specifies CASSLVGQGSDEAFF.

The rearrangement uses TRBV6-2 or TRBV6-3 and TRBJ1-1; no firm D call. Between the trimmed V and J ends, which lost 2 bases and 3 bases, there was a span of 7 bases. Per the germline V gene, CDR1 is MNHEY and CDR2 is SVGEGT. The CDR3 is made up of 13 amino acids. The CDR3, as DNA: TGTGCCAGCAGTTACATACGAGACACTGAAGCTTTCTTT. This sequence encodes CASSYIRDTEAFF.

The chain carries TRBV9 and TRBJ2-2, with D perhaps TRBD2 (6 bases). This CDR3 spans 14 amino acids. Between the trimmed V and J ends, which lost 1 base and 6 bases, there was a span of 10 bases. CDR1 is SGDLS, CDR2 YYNGEE, per germline. CDR3 bases: TGTGCCAGCAGCGTAACGGGGGAAGCCGGGGAGCTGTTTTTT. Translation: CASSVTGEAGELFF.

This chain joins TRBV24-1 and TRBJ2-1, with 13 bases lining up with TRBD2. CDR1 is KGHDR and CDR2 is SFDVKD in the germline V gene. CDR3 length equals 16 residues. V gave up 4 bases and J gave up 5 bases; unmatched junction bases: 4. The CDR3 loop is CATSETGLAGDNEQFF. In DNA, the CDR3 is TGTGCCACCAGTGAGACTGGACTAGCGGGGGACAATGAGCAGTTCTTC.

The V call is TRBV10-3, the J call TRBJ2-5; perhaps D is TRBD1 or TRBD2 (5 bases each). This CDR3 region has 14 residues. V gave up 2 bases and J gave up 4 bases, with 11 bases separating them. Germline-derived CDR1 and CDR2 are ENHRY and SYGVKD. The CDR3 is CAISERGEGETQYF. In nucleotides, the CDR3 is TGTGCCATCAGTGAGCGGGGCGAGGGAGAGACCCAGTACTTC.

In DNA form, the CDR3 reads TGTGCCAGCAGCTTGGACATTTCGAGGGGTAGGCCCTATGGCTACACCTTC. Amino acids: CASSLDISRGRPYGYTF. The chain combines TRBV7-2 with TRBJ1-2; TRBD1 is a possible D gene (5 bases). CDR3 size: 17 residues. The V gene lost 3 bases and the J gene lost 4 bases, with 21 bases spanning the gap. Germline assignment: CDR1 SGHTA and CDR2 FQGNSA.